The sequence of this TCR beta chain was determined in a study of cytomegalovirus exposure and HLA in healthy donors. PCR involved 60 Vbeta and 13 Jbeta primers. In the original workflow: In a later analysis, 75 million to 95 million unique TCR beta chains included roughly 11 million shared by two or more donors. TCRdb's table, derived via immunoSEQ multiplex PCR, lists solely in-frame clones and lacks some. That table gives V, J and clone size, and the DNA gave D and trimming. This sample contains 20,000 to 25,000 clones. Donors in the study were healthy people who gave bone marrow. Study conclusions and caveats: As a later analysis showed, a missense DCLRE1C variant was linked to trimming of TCR beta V- and J-genes.

In regard to this clone: Its target is not known.

Germline CDR1 reads MGHRA; CDR2 reads YSYEKL. The CDR3 runs to 15 residues. With 5 bases removed from V and 3 bases from J, the gap between germline ends came to 13 bases. Sequenced: PBMCs. This sequence was found in a man aged 55 to 70 in good health and CMV-seropositive. V and J are TRBV4-1 and TRBJ1-4, with D tentatively TRBD1 (5 bases). The CDR3 coding sequence is TGCGCCAGCAGCAGGGGCACAGCCTCTAATGAAAAACTGTTTTTT. It specifies CASSRGTASNEKLFF.